Listed below are T cell receptor beta chains from one sample, sequenced in a study of blood T cell repertoires in COVID-19. Generated by immunoSEQ multiplex PCR, the TCRdb table keeps only in-frame clones and is missing some. The sample carries fewer than 65,000 clones, 90% to 95% recorded once. Sequenced material: peripheral blood. The receptors derive from a woman aged 55-70 years with active or convalescent COVID-19. CDR3s include the opening cysteine and the closing phenylalanine or tryptophan. Each record gives: CDR3 length, V gene, D gene, J gene, clone size, CDR3 protein, CDR3 DNA. A D gene is named only where the DNA matches it firmly. A clone size is listed for some rows: how often the clone was seen (once, few, many), or a class if it is expanded.

16	TRBV24-1	TRBD2	TRBJ2-3	once	CATSDGRDYGTDTQYF	TGTGCCACCAGTGATGGCCGGGACTACGGCACAGATACGCAGTATTTT
16	TRBV25-1	TRBD2	TRBJ2-5	once	CATARGLAGLQETQYF	TGTGCCACAGCCAGGGGACTAGCGGGGTTACAAGAGACCCAGTACTTC
13	TRBV6-5	-	TRBJ1-6	-	CASSYATDSPLHF	TGTGCCAGCAGTTACGCGACAGATTCACCCCTCCACTTT
13	TRBV6-5	-	TRBJ2-1	-	CASSYSGVHEQFF	TGTGCCAGCAGTTACTCAGGGGTACATGAGCAGTTCTTC
15	TRBV29-1	-	TRBJ1-3	-	CSVLPGDSSGNTIYF	TGCAGCGTTCTGCCAGGTGATAGCTCTGGAAACACCATATATTTT
12	TRBV4-1	TRBD2	TRBJ2-3	-	CASSPLAGSQYF	TGCGCCAGCAGCCCATTAGCGGGTTCGCAGTATTTT
12	TRBV3-1/TRBV3-2	-	TRBJ1-1	few	CASKRGGTEAFF	TGTGCCAGCAAAAGGGGTGGGACTGAAGCTTTCTTT
15	TRBV30	TRBD1	TRBJ1-4	few	CAWTALGQSNEKLFF	TGTGCCTGGACCGCACTGGGACAGTCTAATGAAAAACTGTTTTTT
14	TRBV5-1	TRBD1	TRBJ1-2	-	CASSLSGQNYGYTF	TGCGCCAGCAGCTTGTCGGGACAGAACTATGGCTACACCTTC
14	TRBV2	-	TRBJ2-2	-	CASTGAPNTGELFF	TGTGCCAGCACAGGGGCCCCGAACACCGGGGAGCTGTTTTTT
17	TRBV7-2	TRBD1	TRBJ1-1	once	CASSLARGLLSNTEAFF	TGTGCCAGCAGCTTAGCCAGGGGGCTTTTATCGAACACTGAAGCTTTCTTT
15	TRBV5-1	-	TRBJ1-6	-	CASSSITGTGSPLHF	TGCGCCAGCAGCTCAATCACAGGGACGGGTTCACCCCTCCACTTT
13	TRBV29-1	-	TRBJ2-7	-	CSASRGVLDEQYF	TGCAGCGCTTCCAGGGGGGTCCTGGACGAGCAGTACTTC
14	TRBV19	-	TRBJ2-5	-	CASRRRGHWETQYF	TGTGCCAGTAGACGGAGGGGGCATTGGGAGACCCAGTACTTC
14	TRBV7-2	-	TRBJ1-1	-	CASRRQAGDTEAFF	TGTGCCAGCAGGCGACAGGCTGGGGACACTGAAGCTTTCTTT
16	TRBV14	-	TRBJ2-1	-	CASSQETDLRYNEQFF	TGTGCCAGCAGCCAAGAAACGGACTTGCGCTACAATGAGCAGTTCTTC
14	TRBV10-3	-	TRBJ2-7	-	CAIRRQASTYEQYF	TGTGCCATCAGAAGACAGGCTTCAACCTACGAGCAGTACTTC
13	TRBV6-5	-	TRBJ2-1	once	CASRRTTLNEQFF	TGTGCCAGCAGGAGGACTACCCTCAATGAGCAGTTCTTC
15	TRBV27	TRBD1	TRBJ2-1	-	CASRAGQVSYNEQFF	TGTGCCAGCAGGGCGGGACAGGTTTCCTACAATGAGCAGTTCTTC
14	TRBV9	-	TRBJ1-2	once	CASSVGIGAYGYTF	TGTGCCAGCAGCGTAGGAATTGGAGCCTATGGCTACACCTTC
14	TRBV9	-	TRBJ2-7	-	CASSVGLSNYEQYF	TGTGCCAGCAGCGTAGGACTGTCGAACTACGAGCAGTACTTC
16	TRBV24-1	-	TRBJ1-5	-	CATSDSANLGNQPQHF	TGTGCCACCAGTGATTCCGCGAACCTGGGCAATCAGCCCCAGCATTTT
13	TRBV9	-	TRBJ2-7	-	CASSVGPEYEQYF	TGTGCCAGCAGCGTAGGCCCAGAATACGAGCAGTACTTC
14	TRBV28	TRBD1	TRBJ1-4	-	CASRQDRGREKLFF	TGTGCCAGCAGACAAGACAGGGGGCGGGAAAAACTGTTTTTT
11	TRBV12-3/TRBV12-4	TRBD1	TRBJ1-2	-	CASSRQGVFTF	TGTGCCAGCAGTCGCCAGGGGGTATTCACCTTC
16	TRBV25-1	TRBD2	TRBJ2-1	-	CASSDVTSGRNNEQFF	TGTGCCAGCAGTGATGTTACTAGCGGGAGGAACAATGAGCAGTTCTTC
13	TRBV27	TRBD1	TRBJ2-7	-	CASSGQGAGEQYF	TGTGCCAGCAGCGGACAGGGGGCTGGTGAGCAGTACTTC
15	TRBV5-4	-	TRBJ1-1	-	CASSLGSRGNTEAFF	TGTGCCAGCAGCTTGGGGTCCAGGGGCAACACTGAAGCTTTCTTT
11	TRBV28	-	TRBJ2-5	-	CRAGRKETQYF	TGTCGGGCCGGGAGAAAAGAGACCCAGTACTTC
15	TRBV5-1	-	TRBJ2-1	-	CASSLVIPSYNEQFF	TGCGCCAGCAGCTTGGTTATCCCCAGCTACAATGAGCAGTTCTTC
14	TRBV2	-	TRBJ1-1	-	CASTQTDLNTEAFF	TGTGCCAGCACTCAGACAGACCTTAACACTGAAGCTTTCTTT
16	TRBV6-5	-	TRBJ1-1	-	CASSYSIPGQNTEAFF	TGTGCCAGCAGTTACTCGATCCCGGGACAAAACACTGAAGCTTTCTTT
15	TRBV30	TRBD1	TRBJ1-5	-	CAWSVGQGANQPQHF	TGTGCCTGGAGTGTGGGACAGGGAGCAAATCAGCCCCAGCATTTT
16	TRBV24-1	TRBD2	TRBJ2-3	-	CATSDLLAGGADTQYF	TGTGCCACCAGTGATTTACTCGCGGGGGGGGCAGATACGCAGTATTTT
15	TRBV19	-	TRBJ1-2	-	CASSARGQLLYGYTF	TGTGCCAGTAGTGCTCGAGGACAGCTCCTCTATGGCTACACCTTC
15	TRBV7-7	-	TRBJ2-3	-	CASSLRHSPTDTQYF	TGTGCCAGCAGCTTACGTCACAGTCCCACAGATACGCAGTATTTT
16	TRBV28	TRBD2	TRBJ2-1	-	CASSPAGGGRWNEQFF	TGTGCCAGCAGCCCTGCGGGGGGCGGGAGGTGGAATGAGCAGTTCTTC
13	TRBV10-3	-	TRBJ1-2	-	CAIKGGDNYGYTF	TGTGCCATCAAAGGAGGGGACAACTATGGCTACACCTTC
15	TRBV7-2	-	TRBJ2-1	-	CASSLYPPRGNEQFF	TGTGCCAGCAGCTTATACCCCCCCCGGGGCAATGAGCAGTTCTTC